This record covers a single T cell receptor beta chain. The antigen is not known. A read error may produce the germline difference seen at one junction end. Per sample, no less than 6 micrograms of total RNA were extracted. This sample is part of a study of blood T cells in healthy people across ages. Germline lookup yields CDR1 DFQATT and CDR2 SNEGSKA (reference sequence). CDR3 length: 13 amino acids. General study results and limits: Observed TCR beta diversity per million T cells went down as age went up. This fall followed a roughly linear course with age.

Using a J-beta primer mix together with a sample-barcoded 5' primer, a second PCR was run for roughly 7 to 12 cycles. Each CDR3 protein gets one entry after TCRdb re-called the 5' RACE reads with MiXCR. Of approximately 800,000 distinct CDR3 sequences listed, roughly 50% are singletons. The sample taken for sequencing was blood. This chain joins TRBV20-1 and TRBJ1-1; D gene ambiguous. The receptor was derived from a man older than 75 in good health. For the CDR3, the DNA is TGCAGTGTTAGAGGTCCGATGAACACTGAAGCTTTCTTT. Residues: CSVRGPMNTEAFF.